The 20 T cell receptor beta chains below all came from one sample that was sequenced in a study of beta chain features in type 1 diabetes. Sequencing targeted expressed TCRB transcripts, as all isolated RNA had been reverse transcribed. Sequencing used immunoSEQ multiplex PCR; TCRdb keeps in-frame clones, though not all of them. The repertoire consists of 120,000 to 150,000 clones, with over 9.5% occurring once and the leading ten covering approximately 1.3%. Input material: naive CD4+ T cells from blood. Receptors originate from a man between 18 and 35 years old in good health.

This rearrangement joins TRBV7-2 to TRBJ2-1, with 11 nucleotides matching TRBD2. The CDR3 is made up of 14 amino acids. V shed 5 bases and J 7 bases; nucleotides not matched to a gene: 4. Germline V gene sequence: CDR1 SGHTA, CDR2 FQGNSA. Here the CDR3 DNA reads TGTGCCAGCAGCCCTAGCGGGGGGCGAAATGAGCAGTTCTTC. It translates to CASSPSGGRNEQFF. The variable domain in full, with the rest retrieved from reference TRBV7-2 and TRBJ2-1, is GAGVSQSPSNKVTEKGKDVELRCDPISGHTALYWYRQSLGQGLEFLIYFQGNSAPDKSGLPSDRFSAERTGGSVSTLTIQRTQQEDSAVYLCASSPSGGRNEQFFGPGTRLTVL.

This clone was observed a few times. This chain joins TRBV7-2 and TRBJ2-3; 8 bases fit TRBD1. The germline V gene has CDR1 SGHTA and CDR2 FQGNSA. This CDR3 contains 14 residues. Unmatched junction bases numbered 4, after V lost 6 bases and J lost 2 bases. CDR3 amino acids: CASSRQGHTDTQYF. CDR3 bases: TGTGCCAGCAGTCGACAGGGGCACACAGATACGCAGTATTTT.

The rearrangement joins TRBV5-4 to TRBJ1-5; maybe TRBD1 (5 bases). V lost 2 bases and J 6 bases, leaving 12 bases between the germline ends. The germline V gene has CDR1 SGHNT and CDR2 YYREEE (reference sequence). The CDR3 is made up of 14 amino acids. CDR3 bases: TGTGCCAGCAGCTTAACCTCAGGGCCTCAGCCCCAGCATTTT. Encoded protein: CASSLTSGPQPQHF.

The chain employs TRBV7-3 and TRBJ1-6; D is uncertain. There are 14 residues in the CDR3. Germline V CDR1 and CDR2: SGHTA, FQGTGA. Trimming took off 11 bases at V and 1 base at J, with 12 bases between the two ends. The CDR3 DNA is TGTGCCCGCTCAGGTGCATCCTATAATTCACCCCTCCACTTT. Translation gives CARSGASYNSPLHF.

V usage is TRBV27 and J usage is TRBJ1-5; 7 bases are shared with TRBD1. Per germline, CDR1 MNHEY and CDR2 SMNVEV (reference sequence). Trimming removed 6 bases from V and 7 bases from J; junction bases left unmatched: 12. The CDR3 extends over 15 amino acids. CDR3 in DNA: TGTGCCAGCAGCCGAGACAGGGAGAGGAGGCAGCCCCAGCATTTT. Protein: CASSRDRERRQPQHF.

The chain combines TRBV12-2 with TRBJ1-6; the table names TRBD1, a call not compared with the DNA. TRBV12-2 is noted as a pseudogene. The CDR3 spans 14 residues. The chain's CDR3 is CASRGTGDNSPLHF. The CDR3 DNA sequence: TGTGCAAGTCGCGGGACAGGCGATAATTCACCCCTCCACTTT.

The genes are TRBV6-5 and TRBJ2-7; D uncertain. With 4 bases removed from V and 2 bases from J, the gap between germline ends came to 3 bases. This CDR3 contains 11 residues. From germline, CDR1 is MNHEY and CDR2 SVGAGI. The CDR3 nucleotides are TGTGCCAGCAGTTCCACCTACGAGCAGTACTTC. It is translated as CASSSTYEQYF.

This clone was observed a few times. The chain uses TRBV21-1 and TRBJ1-4; the table assigns TRBD1, which was not confirmed against the DNA. TRBV21-1 is classified as a pseudogene. The CDR3 consists of 17 residues. Here the CDR3 DNA reads TGTGCCAGCAGCAAACCGGGACACCTAAGCTCAGGTGAAAAACTGTTTTTT. Translating gives CASSKPGHLSSGEKLFF.

This clone was seen ten or more times. V and J are TRBV7-2 and TRBJ2-4, with 10 bases that match TRBD1. V lost 4 bases and J lost 7; bases outside the gene matches: 4. Per germline, CDR1 SGHTA and CDR2 FQGNSA. The CDR3 runs to 14 residues. As DNA, the CDR3 is TGTGCCAGCAGCTCATGGACAGGGGGGAACATTCAGTACTTC. Translation gives CASSSWTGGNIQYF.

The V and J genes are TRBV6-5 and TRBJ2-7, with 7 bases identical to TRBD1. The V segment lost 4 bases and the J segment 2 bases; nucleotides outside the gene matches: 8. The CDR3 loop spans 15 amino acids. From germline, CDR1 is MNHEY and CDR2 SVGAGI. DNA for the CDR3: TGTGCCAGCAGTTCCCCGGGACAGAGTACCTACGAGCAGTACTTC. The encoded protein is CASSSPGQSTYEQYF.

This chain uses TRBV7-8 with TRBJ1-4; D is perhaps TRBD1 (6 bases). CDR1 and CDR2 (germline): SGHVS, FQNEAQ. V was trimmed by 6 bases and J by 2 bases, leaving 10 bases between them. CDR3 size: 14 residues. This CDR3 reads CASRSGATNEKLFF. The DNA of the CDR3 is TGTGCCAGCAGATCAGGGGCCACTAATGAAAAACTGTTTTTT.

This chain connects TRBV30 to TRBJ1-5; D is ambiguous. Between the trimmed V and J ends, which lost 3 bases and 7 bases, there was a span of 16 bases. CDR1 and CDR2 (germline): GTSNPN, SVGIG (reference sequence). The CDR3 is 14 amino acids. CDR3 amino acids: CAWSGNLREQPQHF. For the CDR3, the DNA is TGTGCCTGGAGCGGGAACCTCCGAGAGCAGCCCCAGCATTTT.

The V call is TRBV19, the J call TRBJ1-2, with D uncertain. Trimming left V 2 bases short and J 3 bases short, with 16 bases between. CDR1 and CDR2 (germline): LNHDA, SQIVND (reference sequence). The CDR3 length is 16 residues. In DNA, the CDR3 is TGTGCCAGTAGTATACCCCGCCAGACTCCTTACTATGGCTACACCTTC. It translates to CASSIPRQTPYYGYTF.

This clone was counted only a few times. The chain joins TRBV9 to TRBJ1-4; D remains unclear. Germline CDR1 SGDLS, CDR2 YYNGEE. V gave up 1 base and J gave up 8 bases, with 12 bases separating them. The CDR3 spans 14 residues. Written as DNA, the CDR3 is TGTGCCAGCAGCGTATCCCCCGCACAGGAAAAACTGTTTTTT. This translates into CASSVSPAQEKLFF.

This clone has just a few counts. The V and J genes are TRBV6-6 and TRBJ1-5, with D possibly being TRBD1 (5 bases). V lost 1 base and J 7 bases, leaving 14 bases between the germline ends. Germline CDR1 and CDR2: MNHNY and SVGAGI (reference sequence). The CDR3 runs 15 residues. The CDR3 reads CASSYLGEVGQPQHF. DNA for the CDR3: TGTGCCAGCAGTTACTTGGGGGAGGTAGGACAGCCCCAGCATTTT.

V is TRBV10-3 and J is TRBJ2-5; TRBD2 might be the D (6 bases). The CDR3 spans 16 residues. Germline assignment: CDR1 ENHRY and CDR2 SYGVKD. V was pared by 0 bases and J by 2 bases, with 13 bases between. The DNA of the CDR3 is TGTGCCATCAGTGAGTCGAGGAGGGTCGGTCAAGAGACCCAGTACTTC. This codes for CAISESRRVGQETQYF.

This clone was seen a few times. This chain joins TRBV6-5 and TRBJ2-7, with D possibly being TRBD2 (6 bases). Trimming pared 8 bases from V and 0 bases from J, leaving 11 bases between. The CDR3 runs to 13 residues. CDR1 MNHEY and CDR2 SVGAGI come from the germline V gene. CDR3 loop: CASQPGSSYEQYF. In DNA, the CDR3 is TGTGCCAGCCAACCCGGGAGCTCCTACGAGCAGTACTTC.

In its sample, this clone was seen a few times. The genes are TRBV6-5 and TRBJ2-1; TRBD1 is a possible D gene (6 bases). Germline CDR1 is MNHEY and CDR2 is SVGAGI. V shed 6 bases and J shed 3 bases, with 15 bases lying between them. There are 15 residues in the CDR3. In nucleotides, the CDR3 is TGTGCCAGCAGCCCCGGACAGCTCGGCTACAATGAGCAGTTCTTC. Its protein is CASSPGQLGYNEQFF.

This clone was seen a few times. The CDR3 loop reads CASSVVSGSTDTQYF. The CDR3 DNA reads TGTGCCAGCAGCGTAGTCAGCGGAAGCACAGATACGCAGTATTTT. The J gene is TRBJ2-3, the V gene TRBV9, with D maybe TRBD2 (5 bases). This CDR3 is 15 amino acids long. The V gene's germline CDR1 is SGDLS and CDR2 YYNGEE. Trimming took off 0 bases at V and 0 bases at J, with 8 bases between the two ends.

The gene calls are TRBV18 and TRBJ2-2, with 9 nucleotides matching TRBD2. CDR1 and CDR2 (germline): KGHSH, LQKENI. Unmatched junction bases numbered 2, after V lost 0 bases and J lost 6 bases. This CDR3 is 15 amino acids long. This CDR3 is CASSPPRGGSGELFF. CDR3 in DNA: TGTGCCAGCTCACCACCGCGGGGGGGCTCCGGGGAGCTGTTTTTT.